This TCR beta chain is drawn from a study of blood T cell repertoires in COVID-19 (dated by TCRdb to about 2020). Context from the whole study: The collaborator samples originated in the United States, Italy and Spain and spanned the acute and convalescent phases of COVID-19. The sample metadata nearly always contained a de-identified subject ID, COVID-19 status, age in years and sex. Deeply sampled blood TCRbeta repertoires from subjects exposed to, actively infected with, or recovered from COVID-19 were included in the dataset. Where available, HLA class I and class II types were taken from metadata supplied by the sample provider and were not determined by assay-based typing. A freely available public database, intended as a resource for researchers studying the immune response to SARS-CoV-2, is where the repertoires were released. The samples were drawn from two sources: the first 160 participants of the ongoing ImmuneRACE study, and about 1,300 subjects contributed by 6 global collaborators. The prospective study material was composed of cDNA or gDNA derived from T cells, B-cell-depleted T cells, or PBMCs. The full study reports these points: Clinical and demographic metadata were provided uncurated, with the amount varying by source and participant.

TCRbeta CDR3 regions were amplified from genomic DNA by means of the immunoSEQ Assay, a bias-controlled multiplex PCR. The study's own analysis went as follows. Nucleated cell counts per sample were estimated from amplification of reference gene primers within the assay. Sequence reads were collapsed and filtered to measure the absolute abundance of every unique TCRbeta CDR3 rearrangement. Productive Simpson clonality was computed per sample as the square root of Simpson's diversity index over productive rearrangements. Held by TCRdb, this immuneACCESS table contains in-frame sequences only and omits some clones. Under half of the omission traces to an unresolved V gene where checked; the cause of the rest is unknown. V and J calls and clone size are those listed in that table; D and trimming were worked out from the DNA. A total of about 27,000 clones appear in this sample, roughly 80% of them only once. 40% to 50% of the sample belongs to the ten largest clones.

Comment on this clone: No antigen is known for it. Base qualities were left out, and no much larger clone turns up one base away.

The CDR1 and CDR2 encoded by the germline V gene (reference sequence) are GTSNPN and SVGIG. The germline ends are 10 bases apart after V is trimmed by 1 base and J by 9 bases. The CDR3 has 11 amino acids, counting the end cysteine and phenylalanine. Kept here is only the CDR3 DNA, which spans 33 bases and is read in frame from base 1. The collaborating institutions used their own protocols to collect whole blood in K2EDTA tubes. For TCRbeta analysis, collaborator samples were shipped as frozen whole blood, as isolated PBMCs, or as DNA extracted from either sample type. The origin of this receptor is an elderly woman with acute or convalescent COVID-19. The chain is encoded by TRBV30 joined to TRBJ2-7; the D gene is not confidently resolved. Material: peripheral blood. The DNA sequence is TGTGCCTGGAGTGGTCTACGAGGGCAGTACTTC. It translates as CAWSGLRGQYF.